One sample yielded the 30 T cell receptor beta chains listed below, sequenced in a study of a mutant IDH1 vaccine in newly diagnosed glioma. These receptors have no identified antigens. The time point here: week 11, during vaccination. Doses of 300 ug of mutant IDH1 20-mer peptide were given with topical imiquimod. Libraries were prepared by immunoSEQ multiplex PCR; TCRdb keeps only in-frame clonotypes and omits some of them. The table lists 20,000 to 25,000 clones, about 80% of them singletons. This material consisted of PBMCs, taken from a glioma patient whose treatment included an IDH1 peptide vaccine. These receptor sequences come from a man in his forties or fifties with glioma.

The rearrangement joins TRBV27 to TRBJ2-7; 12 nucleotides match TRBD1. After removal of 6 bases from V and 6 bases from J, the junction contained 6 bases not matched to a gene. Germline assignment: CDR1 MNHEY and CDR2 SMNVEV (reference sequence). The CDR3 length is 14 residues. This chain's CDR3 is CASSTGTGGGEQYV. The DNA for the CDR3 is TGTGCCAGCAGCACCGGGACAGGGGGCGGCGAGCAGTACGTC.

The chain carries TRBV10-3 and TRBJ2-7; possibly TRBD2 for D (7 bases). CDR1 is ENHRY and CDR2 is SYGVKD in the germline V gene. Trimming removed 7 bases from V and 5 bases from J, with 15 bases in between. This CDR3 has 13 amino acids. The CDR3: CAITPRGGDEQYF. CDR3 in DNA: TGTGCCATCACCCCTAGGGGGGGGGACGAGCAGTACTTC.

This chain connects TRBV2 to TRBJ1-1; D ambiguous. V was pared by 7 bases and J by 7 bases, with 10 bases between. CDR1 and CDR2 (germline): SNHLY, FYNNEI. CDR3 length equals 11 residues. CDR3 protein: CASKVQFEAFF. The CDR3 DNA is TGTGCCAGCAAGGTCCAGTTTGAAGCTTTCTTT.

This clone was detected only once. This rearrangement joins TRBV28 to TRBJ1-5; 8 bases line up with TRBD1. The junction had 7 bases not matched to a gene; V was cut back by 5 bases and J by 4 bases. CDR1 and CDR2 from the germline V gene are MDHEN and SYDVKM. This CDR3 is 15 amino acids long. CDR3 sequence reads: CASSPSDRGNQPQHF. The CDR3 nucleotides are TGTGCCAGCAGTCCCTCTGACAGGGGAAATCAGCCCCAGCATTTT.

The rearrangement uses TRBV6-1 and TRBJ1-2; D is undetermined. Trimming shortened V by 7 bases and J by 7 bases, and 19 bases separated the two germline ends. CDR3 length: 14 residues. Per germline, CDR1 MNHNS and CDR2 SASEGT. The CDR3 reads CASITQRTLSGYTF. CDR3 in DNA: TGTGCCAGCATCACCCAACGGACCCTTAGTGGCTACACCTTC.

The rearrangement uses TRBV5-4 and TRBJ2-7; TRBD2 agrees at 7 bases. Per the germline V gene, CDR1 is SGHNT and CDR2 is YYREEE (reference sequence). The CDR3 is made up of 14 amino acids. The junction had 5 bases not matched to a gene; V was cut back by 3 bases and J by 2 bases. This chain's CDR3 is CASSWGGAPYEQYF. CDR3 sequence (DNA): TGTGCCAGCAGCTGGGGAGGGGCGCCCTACGAGCAGTACTTC.

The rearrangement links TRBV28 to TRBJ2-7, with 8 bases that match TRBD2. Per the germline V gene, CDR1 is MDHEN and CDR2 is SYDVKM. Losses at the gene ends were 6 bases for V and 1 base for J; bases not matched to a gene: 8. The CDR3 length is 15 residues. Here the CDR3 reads CASRVPGGGSYEQYF. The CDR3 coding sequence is TGTGCCAGCAGGGTACCCGGGGGGGGATCCTACGAGCAGTACTTC. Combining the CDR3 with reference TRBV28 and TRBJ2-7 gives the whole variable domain DVKVTQSSRYLVKRTGEKVFLECVQDMDHENMFWYRQDPGLGLRLIYFSYDVKMKEKGDIPEGYSVSREKKERFSLILESASTNQTSMYLCASRVPGGGSYEQYFGPGTRLTVT.

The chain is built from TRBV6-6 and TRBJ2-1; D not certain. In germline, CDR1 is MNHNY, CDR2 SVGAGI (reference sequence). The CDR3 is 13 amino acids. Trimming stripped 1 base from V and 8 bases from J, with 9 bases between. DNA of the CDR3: TGTGCCAGCAGTTACTTGACGACGCATGAGCAGTTCTTC. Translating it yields CASSYLTTHEQFF.

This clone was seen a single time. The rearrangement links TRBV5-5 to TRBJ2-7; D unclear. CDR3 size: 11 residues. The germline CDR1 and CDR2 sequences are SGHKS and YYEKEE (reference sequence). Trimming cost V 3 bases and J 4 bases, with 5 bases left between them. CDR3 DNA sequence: TGTGCCAGCAGCTCTCCGTACGAGCAGTACTTC. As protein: CASSSPYEQYF.

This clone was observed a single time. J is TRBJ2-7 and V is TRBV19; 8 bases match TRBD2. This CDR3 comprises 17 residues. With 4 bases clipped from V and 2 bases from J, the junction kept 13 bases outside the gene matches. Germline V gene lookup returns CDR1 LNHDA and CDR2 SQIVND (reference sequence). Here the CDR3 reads CASSRGPYTGGAYEQYF. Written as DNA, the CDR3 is TGTGCCAGTAGTAGGGGACCCTATACGGGGGGGGCCTACGAGCAGTACTTC.

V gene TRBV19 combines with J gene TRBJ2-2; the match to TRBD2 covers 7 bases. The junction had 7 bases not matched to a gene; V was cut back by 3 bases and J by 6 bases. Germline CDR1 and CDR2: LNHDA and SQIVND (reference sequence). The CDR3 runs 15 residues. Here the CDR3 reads CASSMDSGSAGELFF. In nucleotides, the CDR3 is TGTGCCAGTAGTATGGATAGCGGGTCGGCCGGGGAGCTGTTTTTT.

CDR3 residues: CASSEFSQLAKNIQYF. The DNA for the CDR3 is TGTGCCAGCAGTGAATTCAGCCAGCTAGCCAAAAACATTCAGTACTTC. The V and J genes are TRBV6-1 and TRBJ2-4; no firm D call. Germline values: CDR1 MNHNS, CDR2 SASEGT. This CDR3 contains 16 residues. Trimming cost V 2 bases and J 0 bases, with 11 bases left between them.

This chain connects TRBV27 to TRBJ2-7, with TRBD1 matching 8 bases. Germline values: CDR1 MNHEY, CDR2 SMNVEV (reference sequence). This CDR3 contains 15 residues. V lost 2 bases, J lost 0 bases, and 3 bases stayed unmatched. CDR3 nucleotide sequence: TGTGCCAGCAGTTTACGGACAGGGCGCTCCTACGAGCAGTACGTC. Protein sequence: CASSLRTGRSYEQYV.

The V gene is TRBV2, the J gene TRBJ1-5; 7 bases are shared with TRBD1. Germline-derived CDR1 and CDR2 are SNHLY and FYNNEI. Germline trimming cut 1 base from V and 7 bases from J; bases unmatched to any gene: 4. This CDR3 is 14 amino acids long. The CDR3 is CASSEVAGGQPQHF. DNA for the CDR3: TGTGCCAGCAGTGAAGTGGCAGGGGGACAGCCCCAGCATTTT.

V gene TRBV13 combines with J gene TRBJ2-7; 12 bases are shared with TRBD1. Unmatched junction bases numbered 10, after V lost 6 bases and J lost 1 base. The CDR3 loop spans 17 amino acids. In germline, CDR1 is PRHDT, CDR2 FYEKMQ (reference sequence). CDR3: CASSFVGQGAISYEQYF. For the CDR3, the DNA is TGTGCCAGCAGTTTTGTGGGACAGGGGGCGATTTCCTACGAGCAGTACTTC.

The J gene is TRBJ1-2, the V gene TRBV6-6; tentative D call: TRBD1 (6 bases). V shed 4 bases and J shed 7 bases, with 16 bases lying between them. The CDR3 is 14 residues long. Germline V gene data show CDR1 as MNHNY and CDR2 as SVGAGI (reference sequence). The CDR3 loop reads CASSLDRTGSGYTF. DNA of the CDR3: TGTGCCAGCAGTTTGGACAGAACCGGGTCTGGCTACACCTTC.

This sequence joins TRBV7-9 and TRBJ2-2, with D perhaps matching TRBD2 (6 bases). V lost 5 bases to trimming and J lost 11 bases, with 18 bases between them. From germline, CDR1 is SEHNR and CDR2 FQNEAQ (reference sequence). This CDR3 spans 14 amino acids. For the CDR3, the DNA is TGTGCCAGCAGCATCCCGGGACTCGTCTCCGAGCTGTTTTTT. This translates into CASSIPGLVSELFF.

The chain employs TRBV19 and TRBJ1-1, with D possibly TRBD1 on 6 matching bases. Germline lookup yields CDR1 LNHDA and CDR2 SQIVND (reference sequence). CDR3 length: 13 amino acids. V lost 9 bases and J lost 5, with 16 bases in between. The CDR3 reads CASSDSPTTEAFF. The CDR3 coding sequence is TGTGCCAGCTCGGACAGTCCTACGACTGAAGCTTTCTTT.

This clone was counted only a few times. The DNA for the CDR3 is TGTGCCAGCAGCTTAAGCGCCTCGAGGGACGAGCAGTACTTC. As protein: CASSLSASRDEQYF. The chain couples TRBV7-8 to TRBJ2-7; possibly TRBD2 for D (5 bases). Germline CDR1 is SGHVS and CDR2 is FQNEAQ. The CDR3 loop spans 14 amino acids. V lost 2 bases to trimming and J lost 5 bases, with 13 bases between them.

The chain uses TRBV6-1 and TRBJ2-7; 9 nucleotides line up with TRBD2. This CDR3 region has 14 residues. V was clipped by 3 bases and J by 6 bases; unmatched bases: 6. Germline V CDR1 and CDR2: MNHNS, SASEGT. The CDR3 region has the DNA TGTGCCAGCAGTGAGCGGGAGGGCCTCCGCGAGCAGTACGTC. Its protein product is CASSEREGLREQYV.

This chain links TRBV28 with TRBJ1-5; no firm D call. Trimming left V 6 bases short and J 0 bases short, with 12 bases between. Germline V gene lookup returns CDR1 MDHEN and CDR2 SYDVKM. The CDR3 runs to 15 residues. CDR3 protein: CASRYSVFSNQPQHF. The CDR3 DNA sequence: TGTGCCAGCAGATACTCAGTGTTTAGCAATCAGCCCCAGCATTTT.

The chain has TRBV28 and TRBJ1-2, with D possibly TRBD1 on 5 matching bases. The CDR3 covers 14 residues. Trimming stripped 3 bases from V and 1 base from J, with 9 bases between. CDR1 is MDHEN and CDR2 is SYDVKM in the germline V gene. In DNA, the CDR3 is TGTGCCAGCAGTTTGGGAGGGGATAACTATGGCTACACCTTC. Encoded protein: CASSLGGDNYGYTF.

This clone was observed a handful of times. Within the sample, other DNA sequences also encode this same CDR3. The CDR3 region is CASSLVQDYGYTF. In nucleotides, the CDR3 is TGTGCCAGCAGCTTGGTACAGGACTATGGCTACACCTTC. The rearrangement links TRBV5-6 to TRBJ1-2; D is possibly TRBD1 (5 bases). The CDR3 sequence is 13 residues long. The germline V gene has CDR1 SGHDT and CDR2 YYEEEE. V was trimmed by 0 bases and J by 3 bases, leaving 6 bases between them.

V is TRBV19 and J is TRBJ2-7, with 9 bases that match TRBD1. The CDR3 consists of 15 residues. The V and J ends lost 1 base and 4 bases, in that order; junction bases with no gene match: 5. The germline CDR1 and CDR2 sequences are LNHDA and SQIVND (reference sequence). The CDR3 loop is CASSIGTGEGYEQYF. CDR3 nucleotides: TGTGCCAGTAGTATAGGGACAGGGGAGGGATACGAGCAGTACTTC.

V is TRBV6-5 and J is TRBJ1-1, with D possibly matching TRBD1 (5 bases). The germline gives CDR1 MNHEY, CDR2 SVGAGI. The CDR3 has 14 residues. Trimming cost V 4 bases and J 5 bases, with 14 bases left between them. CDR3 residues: CASSFRGAGTEAFF. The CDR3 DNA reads TGTGCCAGCAGTTTTAGGGGCGCCGGAACTGAAGCTTTCTTT.

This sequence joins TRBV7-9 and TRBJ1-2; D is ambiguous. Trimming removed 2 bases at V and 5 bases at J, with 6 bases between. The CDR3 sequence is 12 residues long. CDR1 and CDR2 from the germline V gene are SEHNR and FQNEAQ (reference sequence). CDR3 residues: CASSLSGYGYTF. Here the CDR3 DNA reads TGTGCCAGCAGCTTAAGCGGATATGGCTACACCTTC.

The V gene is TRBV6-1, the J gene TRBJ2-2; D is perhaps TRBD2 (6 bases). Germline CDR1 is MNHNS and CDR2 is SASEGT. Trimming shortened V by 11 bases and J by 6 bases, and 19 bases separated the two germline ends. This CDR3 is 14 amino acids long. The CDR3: CALVVASVAGELFF. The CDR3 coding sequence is TGTGCCCTTGTTGTGGCTAGCGTTGCCGGGGAGCTGTTTTTT.

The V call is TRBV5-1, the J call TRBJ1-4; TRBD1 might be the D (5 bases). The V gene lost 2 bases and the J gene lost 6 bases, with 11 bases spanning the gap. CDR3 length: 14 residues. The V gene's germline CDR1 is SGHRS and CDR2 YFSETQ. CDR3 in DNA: TGCGCCAGCAGCTTTGCGGGGCAGGATGAAAAACTGTTTTTT. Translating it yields CASSFAGQDEKLFF.

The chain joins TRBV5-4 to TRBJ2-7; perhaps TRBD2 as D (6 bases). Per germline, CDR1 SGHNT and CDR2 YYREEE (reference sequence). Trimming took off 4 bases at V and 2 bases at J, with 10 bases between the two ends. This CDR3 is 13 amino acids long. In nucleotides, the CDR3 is TGTGCCAGCAGCCCCGGGAGTCCCTACGAGCAGTACTTC. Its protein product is CASSPGSPYEQYF.

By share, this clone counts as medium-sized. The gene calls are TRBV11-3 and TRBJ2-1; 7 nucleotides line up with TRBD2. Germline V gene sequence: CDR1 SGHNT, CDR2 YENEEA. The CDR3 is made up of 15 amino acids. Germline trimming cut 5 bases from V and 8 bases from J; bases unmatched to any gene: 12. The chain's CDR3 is CASSRRRGSYDEQFF. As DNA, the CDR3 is TGTGCCAGCAGCAGACGACGCGGGAGTTATGATGAGCAGTTCTTC.